This T cell receptor (beta chain) is from a study of cytomegalovirus exposure and HLA in healthy donors. Study findings and constraints: Reports credit the classifier with highly specific, highly sensitive diagnosis of cytomegalovirus status. It was confirmed in vitro that a few of the CMV-associated chains were specific for CMV antigens. Whilst most TCR sequences proved rare, a subset of public TCRs occurred across many donors.

Measured with immunoSEQ multiplex PCR; TCRdb has only the in-frame clones, and not every one. The table includes around 180,000 clones, about 84% detected once. Details on this clone: Its specificity is unknown.

The V segment lost 6 bases and the J segment 3 bases; nucleotides outside the gene matches: 5. The CDR3 runs to 14 residues. The germline V gene has CDR1 MNHEY and CDR2 SMNVEV (reference sequence). The source material was PBMCs. The chain employs TRBV27 and TRBJ2-1; 7 bases fit TRBD2. The TCR was taken from a woman younger than 35 in good health and CMV-seronegative. The CDR3 protein is CASRGGDYYNEQFF. For the CDR3, the DNA is TGTGCCAGCAGGGGGGGGGATTACTACAATGAGCAGTTCTTC.